The 4 T cell receptor beta chains given below trace back to one sample, sequenced in a study of T cells in Graves' hyperthyroidism and ophthalmopathy. Researchers took RNA transcripts and amplified the TCR beta CDR3 regions from them. The HTBI primer set drove a first-round RT-PCR of the TCR CDR3. MiXCR, run by TCRdb on the multiplex PCR reads, gives a single entry per CDR3 protein. The sample yields approximately 520,000 distinct CDR3 sequences, about 24% seen once. Input material: blood. The receptors come from a woman aged 25 to 39 with Graves' ophthalmopathy.

CDR3 nucleotide sequence: TGTGCCAGCAGCTTAGAGGACAGGGACACTAACTATGGCTACACCTTC. Translating it yields CASSLEDRDTNYGYTF. The chain recombines TRBV13 with TRBJ1-2, with 8 bases identical to TRBD1. Germline lookup yields CDR1 PRHDT and CDR2 FYEKMQ (reference sequence). This CDR3 contains 16 residues. The V gene end was trimmed by 1 base and the J gene end by 0 bases; junction bases not matched to a gene: 4.

This clonotype was observed many times. The CDR3 loop is CASSLGGALIAISGARETQYF. The CDR3 region has the DNA TGTGCCAGCAGCTTAGGGGGGGCCCTCATAGCGATAAGCGGGGCCCGGGAGACCCAGTACTTC. The chain couples TRBV11-3 to TRBJ2-5; D may be TRBD2 (7 bases). The CDR3 has 21 amino acids. V was pared by 1 base and J by 5 bases, with 32 bases between. Germline loops: CDR1 SGHNT, CDR2 YENEEA.

This chain uses TRBV5-1 with TRBJ2-7, with a tentative D call TRBD1 (6 bases). Germline assignment: CDR1 SGHRS and CDR2 YFSETQ. Trimming shortened V by 3 bases and J by 0 bases, and 13 bases separated the two germline ends. CDR3 size: 15 residues. CDR3 sequence reads: CASSSTGISSYEQYF. The CDR3 DNA sequence: TGCGCCAGCAGCTCAACAGGGATTAGCTCCTACGAGCAGTACTTC.

This clonotype showed up just a few times. The chain joins TRBV19 to TRBJ1-6; 9 nucleotides line up with TRBD1. J lost 6 bases, V lost 5 bases, and 5 bases had no gene match. Per the germline V gene, CDR1 is LNHDA and CDR2 is SQIVND (reference sequence). The CDR3 runs to 15 residues. The CDR3 DNA sequence: TGTGCCAGTAGTGAACAGGGGGCGCCTAATTCACCCCTCCACTTT. It codes for CASSEQGAPNSPLHF.